What follows is one TCR beta chain and its context. Its cognate antigen is unknown. The data originate from a study of cytomegalovirus exposure and HLA in healthy donors. Study-level results: V- and J-gene trimming of TCR beta was linked (in a later analysis) to a missense DCLRE1C variant. Highly shared variants forming one cluster were likely a sequencing artifact. Several top significant clusters appeared, in a later analysis, to be linked to common viral pathogens.

A multiplex PCR was run with 60 Vbeta primers and 13 Jbeta primers. The repertoire was sequenced with immunoSEQ multiplex PCR; TCRdb's copy has only in-frame clones and lacks some. Among approximately 170,000 clones, about three quarters were seen once, and the ten largest hold about 3.1%. The CDR3 runs to 13 residues. V shed 5 bases and J shed 4 bases, with 9 bases lying between them. Germline V gene lookup returns CDR1 MNHEY and CDR2 SMNVEV (reference sequence). The clonotype was recovered from a female donor in good health and CMV-seronegative. The sample consisted of PBMCs. The chain is built from TRBV27 and TRBJ2-1, with unresolved D. The CDR3 nucleotides are TGTGCCAGCAGTACGGAACAGTACAATGAGCAGTTCTTC. The encoded protein is CASSTEQYNEQFF.